A selection of T cell receptor beta chains follows, all from one sample in a study of T cell responses to AZD1222 COVID-19 vaccine. Only in-frame clones appear in the TCRdb table, and some are missing; sequencing was by immunoSEQ multiplex PCR. The repertoire holds some 180,000 clones, around 92% seen once, with 8% to 13% in the top ten. Sequences were derived from peripheral blood, sampled on day 0 of AZD1222 vaccination. Receptor source: an adult in good health. Each CDR3 is given with its conserved first and last residue. D genes are given only for firm matches. Expanded clones get a size class; other rows say once, few or many, or leave the size out.

V,size,D,J,DNA,CDR3
TRBV6-5,.,.,TRBJ1-1,TGTGCCAGCAGCGTGGTCAGGGTAGACACTGAAGCTTTCTTT,CASSVVRVDTEAFF
TRBV6-5,.,.,TRBJ1-3,TGTGCCAGCAAAAAGAACTCTGGAAACACCATATATTTT,CASKKNSGNTIYF
TRBV2,once,TRBD1,TRBJ1-5,TGTGCCAGCAACACAGGGGCGAGGTGGTCCGCTCAGCCCCAGCATTTT,CASNTGARWSAQPQHF
TRBV14,.,.,TRBJ1-1,TGTGCCAGCAGCCAAGAGGCTTTGGGGCTCAACACTGAAGCTTTCTTT,CASSQEALGLNTEAFF
TRBV3-1/TRBV3-2,once,.,TRBJ2-3,TGTGCCAGCAGCCAACCGGTGGAAGATACGCAGTATTTT,CASSQPVEDTQYF
TRBV6-2/TRBV6-3,.,.,TRBJ2-1,TGTGCCAGCAGTTACAGGGGGGGATACAATGAGCAGTTCTTC,CASSYRGGYNEQFF
TRBV5-6,once,.,TRBJ2-7,TGTGCCAGCAGCTTGCACTACGAGCAGTACTTC,CASSLHYEQYF
TRBV18,.,.,TRBJ1-2,TGTGCCAGCTCACCAAGGGGAGGAGGCTACACCTTC,CASSPRGGGYTF
TRBV7-9,.,.,TRBJ1-2,TGTGCCAGCAGTAATATCGGGCAGGGAGGCTATGGCTACACCTTC,CASSNIGQGGYGYTF
TRBV4-2,.,.,TRBJ2-1,TGTGCCAGCAGCCAAGATGACGGACTTACGACTGAGCAGTTCTTC,CASSQDDGLTTEQFF
TRBV24-1,.,.,TRBJ2-1,TGTGCCACCAGTGATTTGCACCGTAATGAGCAGTTCTTC,CATSDLHRNEQFF
TRBV7-2,.,.,TRBJ2-3,TGTGCCAGCAGCTCACTAGTTCTTACCCTCACAGATACGCAGTATTTT,CASSSLVLTLTDTQYF
TRBV10-3,.,TRBD2,TRBJ2-7,TGTGCCATCCTCGGGGGAGGGAGCTACGAGCAGTACTTC,CAILGGGSYEQYF
TRBV29-1,.,.,TRBJ1-1,TGCAGCGTTGGGAGGTCTGAAGCTTTCTTT,CSVGRSEAFF
TRBV4-1,.,.,TRBJ2-7,TGCGCCAGCAGCCAGTGGCCAGCGGAGGGGCCCTACGAGCAGTACTTC,CASSQWPAEGPYEQYF
TRBV11-2,.,TRBD2,TRBJ2-1,TGTGCCAGCAGCTTGGACGGACTAGCTCGGCAGTTCTTC,CASSLDGLARQFF
TRBV7-3,once,TRBD1,TRBJ2-2,TGTGCCAGCAGCTCCGGGACAGGGGGCAGCGGGGAGCTGTTTTTT,CASSSGTGGSGELFF
TRBV5-1,.,TRBD2,TRBJ2-2,TGCGCCAGCAGCAGGACTAGCGGGGTAAAGGACACCGGGGAGCTGTTTTTT,CASSRTSGVKDTGELFF
TRBV5-4,.,.,TRBJ2-5,TGTGCCAGCAGCTTGGAGTCGGGCTGGGGCGAGACCCAGTACTTC,CASSLESGWGETQYF
TRBV2,.,.,TRBJ1-1,TGTGCCAGCAGTGAAATTGGGGTGATGAACACTGAAGCTTTCTTT,CASSEIGVMNTEAFF
TRBV11-3,.,.,TRBJ2-2,TGTGCCAGCAGCTCCAGGGGCGGGGCGAACACCGGGGAGCTGTTTTTT,CASSSRGGANTGELFF
TRBV7-9,.,TRBD2,TRBJ2-1,TGTGCCAGCAGCTTAGTGTCACTAGCGTATGAGCAGTTCTTC,CASSLVSLAYEQFF
TRBV4-1,.,.,TRBJ1-5,TGCGCCAGCAGCCAAGATCCCGGTTTCAGCAATCAGCCCCAGCATTTT,CASSQDPGFSNQPQHF
TRBV7-2,.,TRBD2,TRBJ2-5,TGTGCCAGCAGCTTTAGACTAGCGGGGGGGCAGGAGACCCAGTACTTC,CASSFRLAGGQETQYF
TRBV12-3/TRBV12-4,.,TRBD1,TRBJ1-1,TGTGCCAGCAGTCGGACAGGGCTAACTGAAGCTTTCTTT,CASSRTGLTEAFF
TRBV28,.,.,TRBJ1-1,TGTGCCAGCAGTTTACGAGGGACTGAAGCTTTCTTT,CASSLRGTEAFF
TRBV4-1,once,TRBD1,TRBJ2-2,TGCGCCAGCAGCCAAGGCACAGGGACAGACACCAGGGAGCTGTTTTTT,CASSQGTGTDTRELFF
TRBV2,.,TRBD1,TRBJ1-2,TGTGCCAGCACTTGGCTGGGACAGGCAAAATATGGCTACACCTTC,CASTWLGQAKYGYTF
TRBV14,.,.,TRBJ1-2,TGTGCCAGCAGCCAAGATTTTGCGGGGCTCGGCTACACCTTC,CASSQDFAGLGYTF
TRBV6-1,.,TRBD2,TRBJ2-1,TGTGCCAGCAGTGTAGCGGGAGGACTTATCTACAATGAGCAGTTCTTC,CASSVAGGLIYNEQFF
TRBV30,.,.,TRBJ1-2,TGTGCCTGGAACCCTGGGTCCTCAATCTATGGCTACACCTTC,CAWNPGSSIYGYTF
TRBV30,.,.,TRBJ1-2,TGTGCCTGGAGTGTACCGGGTAAGGACAGATATGGCTACACCTTC,CAWSVPGKDRYGYTF
TRBV7-2,.,TRBD2,TRBJ2-7,TGTGCCAGCAGCTTACTAGCGGGAGTCCCCTACGAGCAGTACTTC,CASSLLAGVPYEQYF
TRBV7-9,.,TRBD1,TRBJ1-4,TGTGCCGCTCAAGGGGGCAGAGCTAATGAAAAACTGTTTTTT,CAAQGGRANEKLFF
TRBV2,.,.,TRBJ1-5,TGTGCCAGCAGTGAAGCGCTTCTGGGGCAGGGAATAATTCAGCCCCAGCATTTT,CASSEALLGQGIIQPQHF
TRBV5-1,.,.,TRBJ1-1,TGCGCCAGCAGCCCGGGAGGGAACACTGAAGCTTTCTTT,CASSPGGNTEAFF
TRBV12-3/TRBV12-4,.,.,TRBJ2-1,TGTGCCAGCAGCGGTAATAGCGATGAGCAGTTCTTC,CASSGNSDEQFF
TRBV27,.,TRBD1,TRBJ1-4,TGTGCCAGCAGTTTGGACAGGGTGGGTGAAAAACTGTTTTTT,CASSLDRVGEKLFF
TRBV5-4,.,.,TRBJ2-1,TGTGCCAGCACCGTCGGCGGAGATGAGCAGTTCTTC,CASTVGGDEQFF
TRBV19,.,.,TRBJ1-2,TGTGCCAGCTCACCCGGGGCAGGAAAGAACTATGGCTACACCTTC,CASSPGAGKNYGYTF
TRBV18,.,.,TRBJ1-5,TGTGCCAGCTCACCACCGTCAGAGTATAGCAATCAGCCCCAGCATTTT,CASSPPSEYSNQPQHF
TRBV13,.,TRBD2,TRBJ2-1,TGTGCCAGCAGCCCGGGACTAGCGGGGGCTAATGAGCAGTTCTTC,CASSPGLAGANEQFF
TRBV4-1,once,.,TRBJ2-6,TGCGCCAGCAGCCAAGATACGAGGGGTGTCGGGGCCAACGTCCTGACTTTC,CASSQDTRGVGANVLTF
TRBV19,.,.,TRBJ2-7,TGTGCCAGTAGTCCCCGGACTGGGGGAACCTACGAGCAGTACTTC,CASSPRTGGTYEQYF
TRBV4-3,.,.,TRBJ1-1,TGCGCCAGCAGCTTAGGAGGGGGAACTGAAGCTTTCTTT,CASSLGGGTEAFF
TRBV4-3,.,.,TRBJ2-3,TGCGCCAGCAAAGGCGGGGGCACAGATACGCAGTATTTT,CASKGGGTDTQYF
TRBV4-3,.,.,TRBJ1-3,TGCGCCAGCAGCCACCTCGGGGACTCTGGAAACACCATATATTTT,CASSHLGDSGNTIYF
TRBV25-1,.,.,TRBJ2-6,TGTGCCAGCAGTGAACTTTCGAGTAGAACTGGGGCCAACGTCCTGACTTTC,CASSELSSRTGANVLTF
TRBV6-5,.,.,TRBJ1-1,TGTGCCAGCAGGGTGGGGGAATGGAACACTGAAGCTTTCTTT,CASRVGEWNTEAFF
TRBV9,.,.,TRBJ2-4,TGTGCCAGCAGCGCTAATCCCCAACTAGCCAAAAACATTCAGTACTTC,CASSANPQLAKNIQYF
TRBV6-5,.,.,TRBJ1-6,TGTGCCACCCGAGGTCGGCAGGGTTATAATTCACCCCTCCACTTT,CATRGRQGYNSPLHF
TRBV7-3,.,.,TRBJ1-1,TGTGCCAGCAGCTTACAGGGGAGGACTGAAGCTTTCTTT,CASSLQGRTEAFF
TRBV20-1,.,.,TRBJ1-1,TGCAGTGCTAGTTCGAAAGGGGGGGGCACTGAAGCTTTCTTT,CSASSKGGGTEAFF
TRBV12-5,.,.,TRBJ1-1,TGTGCTAGTTCCCCGGGGTTGAACACTGAAGCTTTCTTT,CASSPGLNTEAFF
TRBV5-1,.,.,TRBJ1-1,TGCGCCAGCAGTATCCTGGGCGATAGAGCTTTCTTT,CASSILGDRAFF